This T cell receptor (beta chain) is drawn from a study of blood T cell repertoires in COVID-19 (dated by TCRdb to the early 2020s). Broadly, across the study: Collaborator samples came from the United States, Italy and Spain and covered acute and convalescent phases of COVID-19. The prospective study material was composed of cDNA or gDNA derived from T cells, B-cell-depleted T cells, or PBMCs. The dataset comprised deeply sampled blood TCRbeta repertoires from subjects exposed to, actively infected with, or recovered from COVID-19. A freely available public database, intended as a resource for researchers studying the immune response to SARS-CoV-2, is where the repertoires were released. Samples were obtained from the ongoing ImmuneRACE study (first 160 participants) and from approximately 1,200 subjects provided by 6 global collaborators. Sample metadata almost always included a de-identified subject ID, COVID-19 status, age in years and sex. HLA class I and class II types, where available, came from metadata supplied by the sample provider rather than from assay-based typing.

For CDR1 and CDR2, the germline V gene (reference sequence) lists SEHNR and FQNEAQ. The germline V end is reduced by 5 bases and the J end by 4 bases; junction bases left unmatched: 7. From the cysteine through the phenylalanine, the CDR3 covers 17 amino acids. CDR3 DNA is the only sequence kept; it has 51 bases, read in frame from the first base. In Seattle, one collaborating source enrolled patients while the infection was active and tracked those patients longitudinally over the course of disease. The collaborating institutions used their own protocols to collect whole blood in K2EDTA tubes. For TCRbeta analysis, collaborators shipped samples in one of three forms: frozen whole blood, isolated PBMCs, or DNA extracted from either of those sample types. For this clone: The target of this receptor is not known. No base-level quality is on record; no much larger clone is a single base apart.

The immunoSEQ Assay, a bias-controlled multiplex PCR, was used to amplify TCRbeta CDR3 regions from genomic DNA. Concerning the study's data processing: The number of nucleated cells in each sample was estimated by amplification of reference gene primers within the assay. Sequence reads were collapsed and filtered to measure the absolute abundance of every unique TCRbeta CDR3 rearrangement. For each sample, productive Simpson clonality was calculated as the square root of Simpson's diversity index across productive rearrangements. TCRdb stores this immuneACCESS table with in-frame sequences only. Part of the clones is absent; in the studies checked, under half of the shortfall reflects unresolved V genes, and no reason is known for the rest. V and J calls and clone size follow that table, whereas D and trimming were derived from the DNA. Counted in this sample were some 290,000 clones; roughly 89% of them appeared once. 11% of the sample rests with the top ten.

On the study overall, not on this receptor specifically: The quantity of clinical and demographic metadata differed by source and by participant and was supplied without curation.

Recombination connected TRBV7-9 to TRBJ2-2, with 13 bases aligning to TRBD2. The specimen was peripheral blood. This clonotype originated in a woman between 25 and 40 years old with COVID-19, enrolled during active disease. The DNA sequence is as follows: TGTGCCAGCAGCCCGGGGACTAGCGGGGACCGCACCGGGGAGCTGTTTTTT. Protein translation: CASSPGTSGDRTGELFF.